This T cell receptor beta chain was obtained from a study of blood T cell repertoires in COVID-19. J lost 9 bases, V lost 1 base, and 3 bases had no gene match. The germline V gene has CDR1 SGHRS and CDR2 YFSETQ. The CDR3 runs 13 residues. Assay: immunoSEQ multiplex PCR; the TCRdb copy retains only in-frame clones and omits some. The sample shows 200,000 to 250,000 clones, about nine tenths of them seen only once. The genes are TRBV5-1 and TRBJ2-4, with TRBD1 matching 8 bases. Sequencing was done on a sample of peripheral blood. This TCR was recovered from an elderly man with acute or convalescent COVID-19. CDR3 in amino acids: CASSLLDRAIQYF. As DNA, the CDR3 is TGCGCCAGCAGCTTGTTGGACAGGGCCATTCAGTACTTC.